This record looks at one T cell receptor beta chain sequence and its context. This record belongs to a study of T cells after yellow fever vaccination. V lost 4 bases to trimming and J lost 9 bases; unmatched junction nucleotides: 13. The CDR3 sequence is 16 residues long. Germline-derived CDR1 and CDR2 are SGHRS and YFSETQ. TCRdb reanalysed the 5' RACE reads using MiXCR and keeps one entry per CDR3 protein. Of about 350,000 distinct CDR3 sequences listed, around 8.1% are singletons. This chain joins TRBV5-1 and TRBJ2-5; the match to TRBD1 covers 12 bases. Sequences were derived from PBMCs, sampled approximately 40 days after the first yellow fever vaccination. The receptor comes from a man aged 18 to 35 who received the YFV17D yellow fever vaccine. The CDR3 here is CASSTSGTGGSYPQYF. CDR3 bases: TGCGCCAGCAGCACATCCGGGACAGGGGGCTCTTATCCCCAGTACTTC.